The sample holds a few counts of the clone carrying this TCR beta chain. The data stem from a study of blood T cell repertoires in COVID-19. Overall study context: COVID-19 samples from acute and convalescent phases originated in the United States, Italy and Spain. Sources were T cells, B-cell-depleted T cells, or PBMCs; the material itself was cDNA or gDNA.

Trimming cost V 4 bases and J 7 bases; bases outside gene matches: 5. CDR3 length: 14 residues. Germline assignment: CDR1 LGHNA and CDR2 YNFKEQ. Authors' methods: Reference gene primer amplification yielded estimated nucleated cell counts. The data were produced by immunoSEQ multiplex PCR, yet TCRdb's version contains in-frame clones alone and is incomplete. D and trimming come from the DNA, and the V and J calls and clone size come from that table. Of 150,000 to 200,000 clones listed, roughly 79% were seen once; the top ten hold 17%. V gene TRBV4-2 combines with J gene TRBJ2-1; 9 bases agree with TRBD2. The clonotype comes from a man aged 55 to 70 with active or convalescent COVID-19. The sample comprised peripheral blood. The CDR3 DNA reads TGTGCCAGCAGCCCACCGGGACTAGCAAATGAGCAGTTCTTC. Translating gives CASSPPGLANEQFF.